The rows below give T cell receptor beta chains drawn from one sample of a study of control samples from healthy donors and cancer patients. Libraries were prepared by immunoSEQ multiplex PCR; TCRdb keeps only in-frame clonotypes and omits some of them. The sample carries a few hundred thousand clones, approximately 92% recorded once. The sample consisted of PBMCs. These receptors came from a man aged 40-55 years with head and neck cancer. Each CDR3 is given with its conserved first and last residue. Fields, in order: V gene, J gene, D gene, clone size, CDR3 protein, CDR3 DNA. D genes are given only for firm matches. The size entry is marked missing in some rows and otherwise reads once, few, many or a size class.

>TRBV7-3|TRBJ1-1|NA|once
CASSLSAGANTEAFF
TGTGCCAGCAGCTTATCCGCAGGGGCGAACACTGAAGCTTTCTTT
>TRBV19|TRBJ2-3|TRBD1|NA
CASSIDRELTDTQYF
TGTGCCAGTAGTATCGACAGGGAACTCACAGATACGCAGTATTTT
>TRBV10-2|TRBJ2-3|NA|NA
CASSESRGDTQYF
TGCGCCAGCAGTGAGTCGAGGGGAGATACGCAGTATTTT
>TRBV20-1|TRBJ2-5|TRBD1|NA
CSASGTGEETQYF
TGCAGTGCTAGTGGCACAGGGGAAGAGACCCAGTACTTC
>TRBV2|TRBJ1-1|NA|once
CASSAGLAEMNTEAFF
TGTGCCAGCAGTGCAGGACTGGCAGAGATGAACACTGAAGCTTTCTTT
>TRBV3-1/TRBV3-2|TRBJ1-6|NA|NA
CASSLRADNSPLHF
TGTGCCAGCAGCCTAAGGGCAGATAATTCACCCCTCCACTTT
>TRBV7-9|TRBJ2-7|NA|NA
CASSLGLGREVYEQYF
TGTGCCAGCAGCTTAGGGTTAGGGAGAGAAGTCTACGAGCAGTACTTC
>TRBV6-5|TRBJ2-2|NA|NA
CASSYEVTGELFF
TGTGCCAGCAGTTACGAGGTCACCGGGGAGCTGTTTTTT
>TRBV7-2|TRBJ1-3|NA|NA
CASSTGQPGSGNTIYF
TGTGCCAGCAGCACAGGACAGCCCGGCTCTGGAAACACCATATATTTT
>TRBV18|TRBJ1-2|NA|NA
CASSQGSLRDGYTF
TGTGCCAGCTCCCAGGGGTCGTTACGAGATGGCTACACCTTC
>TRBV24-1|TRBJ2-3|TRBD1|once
CATSDTGTGEADTQYF
TGTGCCACCAGTGATACCGGGACAGGGGAGGCAGATACGCAGTATTTT
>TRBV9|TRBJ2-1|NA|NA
CASSGTGTEQFF
TGTGCCAGCAGCGGCACCGGGACAGAGCAGTTCTTC
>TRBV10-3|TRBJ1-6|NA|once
CAISPSEPYNSPLHF
TGTGCCATCAGTCCCTCAGAGCCTTATAATTCACCCCTCCACTTT
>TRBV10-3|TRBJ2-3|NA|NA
CAISELGGTDTQYF
TGTGCCATCAGTGAGCTAGGAGGGACAGATACGCAGTATTTT
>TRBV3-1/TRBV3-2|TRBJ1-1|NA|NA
CASSQEKRTAMPEAFF
TGTGCCAGCAGCCAAGAGAAGAGGACGGCAATGCCTGAAGCTTTCTTT
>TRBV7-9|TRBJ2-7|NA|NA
CASSPSLEQYF
TGTGCCAGCAGCCCCTCCCTCGAGCAGTACTTC
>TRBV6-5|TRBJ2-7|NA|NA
CASSYSSGSSTYEQYF
TGTGCCAGCAGTTACTCTTCGGGCAGCAGCACCTACGAGCAGTACTTC
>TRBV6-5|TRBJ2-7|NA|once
CASIPQLGSSYEQYF
TGTGCCAGCATACCCCAGTTAGGCAGCTCCTACGAGCAGTACTTC
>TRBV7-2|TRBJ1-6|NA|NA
CASSLESQGGSPLHF
TGTGCCAGCAGCTTAGAGAGCCAGGGTGGATCACCCCTCCACTTT
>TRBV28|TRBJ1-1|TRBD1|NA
CASSLLPGQSFSTEAFF
TGTGCCAGCAGTTTACTGCCGGGACAGAGTTTTTCCACTGAAGCTTTCTTT
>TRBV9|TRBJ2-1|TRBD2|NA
CASSVGRGTSGYNEQFF
TGTGCCAGCAGCGTAGGAAGGGGGACTAGCGGGTACAATGAGCAGTTCTTC
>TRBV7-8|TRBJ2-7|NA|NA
CASSRQVSYEQYF
TGTGCCAGCAGCCGACAGGTTTCCTACGAGCAGTACTTC
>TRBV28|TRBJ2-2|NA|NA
CASSPFPELLTGELFF
TGTGCCAGCAGTCCTTTCCCCGAGCTACTTACCGGGGAGCTGTTTTTT
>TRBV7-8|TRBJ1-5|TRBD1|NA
CASSPTGGNQPQHF
TGTGCCAGCAGCCCTACAGGGGGCAATCAGCCCCAGCATTTT
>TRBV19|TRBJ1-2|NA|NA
CASSITGGAGGYTF
TGTGCCAGTAGTATAACTGGGGGGGCCGGTGGCTACACCTTC
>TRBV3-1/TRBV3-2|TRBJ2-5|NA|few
CASSHFLETQYF
TGTGCCAGCAGCCATTTTTTAGAGACCCAGTACTTC
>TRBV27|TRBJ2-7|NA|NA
CASSLYSGNLYEQYF
TGTGCCAGCAGTTTATATTCGGGGAACCTCTACGAGCAGTACTTC
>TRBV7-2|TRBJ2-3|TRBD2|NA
CASSLGLAGGADTQYF
TGTGCCAGCAGCCTGGGACTAGCGGGGGGCGCAGATACGCAGTATTTT
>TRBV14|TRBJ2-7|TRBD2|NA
CASSQLAGASEQYF
TGTGCCAGCAGCCAACTAGCGGGAGCTAGCGAGCAGTACTTC
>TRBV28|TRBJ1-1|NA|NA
CASSLTNTEAFF
TGTGCCAGCAGTTTAACGAACACTGAAGCTTTCTTT
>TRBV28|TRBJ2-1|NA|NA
CASSKTEKYNEQFF
TGTGCCAGCAGCAAGACAGAAAAGTACAATGAGCAGTTCTTC
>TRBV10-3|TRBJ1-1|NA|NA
CAIKQEWDTEAFF
TGTGCCATCAAACAGGAGTGGGACACTGAAGCTTTCTTT
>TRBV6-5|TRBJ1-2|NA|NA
CASSSPGVPARGYTF
TGTGCCAGCAGTTCCCCCGGGGTGCCTGCAAGGGGCTACACCTTC
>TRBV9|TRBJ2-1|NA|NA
CASSVDPRSDSYNEQFF
TGTGCCAGCAGCGTAGATCCCAGGTCGGACAGCTACAATGAGCAGTTCTTC
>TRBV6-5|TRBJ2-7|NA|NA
CASSSTLYEQYF
TGTGCCAGCAGTTCGACACTCTACGAGCAGTACTTC
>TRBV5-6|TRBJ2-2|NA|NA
CASSLIGPGSYPDGELFF
TGTGCCAGCAGCTTGATAGGTCCGGGGAGCTATCCGGACGGGGAGCTGTTTTTT
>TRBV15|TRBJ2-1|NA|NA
CATSRDPDRPDPQFF
TGTGCCACCAGCAGAGACCCCGACAGGCCCGACCCGCAGTTCTTC
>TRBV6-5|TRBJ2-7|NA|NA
CASSLGLFYEQYF
TGTGCCAGCAGCTTGGGACTTTTCTACGAGCAGTACTTC
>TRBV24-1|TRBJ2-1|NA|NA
CATSDAGPRGYNEQFF
TGTGCCACCAGTGATGCGGGACCCCGAGGATACAATGAGCAGTTCTTC
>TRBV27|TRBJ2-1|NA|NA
CASRQGGRTQGEQFF
TGTGCCAGCAGGCAAGGGGGACGGACACAGGGTGAGCAGTTCTTC
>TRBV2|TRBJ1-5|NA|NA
CASSDLAGSYSNQPQHF
TGTGCCAGCAGTGACCTCGCGGGCAGCTATAGCAATCAGCCCCAGCATTTT
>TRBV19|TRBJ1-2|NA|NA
CASSTNFNYGYTF
TGTGCCAGTAGTACTAATTTCAACTATGGCTACACCTTC
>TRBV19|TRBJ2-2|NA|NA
CASSVLDRSVGELFF
TGTGCCAGTAGTGTCTTGGACAGATCGGTCGGGGAGCTGTTTTTT
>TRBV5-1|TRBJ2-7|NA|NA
CASSSPPGVPRSYEQYF
TGCGCCAGCAGCTCCCCTCCCGGCGTCCCGAGATCCTACGAGCAGTACTTC
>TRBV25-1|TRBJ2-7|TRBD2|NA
CASREDLAKEQYF
TGTGCCAGCCGGGAGGACCTTGCGAAGGAGCAGTACTTC
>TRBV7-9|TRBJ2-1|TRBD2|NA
CASSSTRLARGDEQFF
TGTGCCAGCAGCTCAACTAGACTAGCGAGGGGGGATGAGCAGTTCTTC
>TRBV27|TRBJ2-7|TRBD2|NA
CASSWSRGGLDEQYF
TGTGCCAGCAGTTGGTCCCGGGGGGGTCTTGATGAGCAGTACTTC
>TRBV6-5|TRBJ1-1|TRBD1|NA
CASSLAGQGYTEAFF
TGTGCCAGCAGCCTTGCGGGACAGGGATACACTGAAGCTTTCTTT
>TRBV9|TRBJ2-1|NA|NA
CASSVGRESYNEQFF
TGTGCCAGCAGCGTAGGGCGGGAATCCTACAATGAGCAGTTCTTC
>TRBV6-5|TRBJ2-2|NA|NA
CASRDPSTGELFF
TGTGCCAGCAGGGACCCATCTACCGGGGAGCTGTTTTTT
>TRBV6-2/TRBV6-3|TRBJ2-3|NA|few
CASSNTDTQYF
TGTGCCAGCAGTAACACAGATACGCAGTATTTT
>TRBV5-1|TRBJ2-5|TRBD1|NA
CASSLEQGVQETQYF
TGCGCCAGCAGCTTGGAACAGGGGGTCCAAGAGACCCAGTACTTC
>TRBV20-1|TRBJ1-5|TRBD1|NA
CSASADRARAPQHF
TGCAGTGCTAGTGCGGACAGGGCCAGGGCGCCCCAGCATTTT
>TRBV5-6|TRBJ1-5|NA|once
CASSRGVSGQPQHF
TGTGCCAGCAGCCGAGGGGTTTCAGGTCAGCCCCAGCATTTT
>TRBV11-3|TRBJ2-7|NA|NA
CASSLIRRSEQYF
TGTGCCAGCAGCTTAATACGGAGAAGCGAGCAGTACTTC
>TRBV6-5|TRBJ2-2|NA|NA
CASSYTTGFTGELFF
TGTGCCAGCAGTTACACTACAGGGTTCACCGGGGAGCTGTTTTTT